This is a list of T cell receptor beta chains from one sample in a study of blood T cells in healthy people across ages. TCRdb re-called the 5' RACE reads through MiXCR, storing one row per CDR3 protein. The sample has about 1 million distinct CDR3 sequences, 40% to 55% seen once. The sequenced sample was blood. Every receptor here comes from a woman aged 55-69 years in good health. The CDR3 runs from the conserved cysteine through the conserved F or W.

len,v_gene,CDR3aa
13,TRBV15,CATSRDGLLAQYF
13,TRBV6-5,CASSRDLRDEQYF
15,TRBV10-2,CASSPDWRANQPQHF
22,TRBV10-3,CAIRVGTSGRLVAAEGYNEQFF
16,TRBV24-1,CATSDLAGGSYNEQFF
16,TRBV9,CASSVVTSGNTGELFF
15,TRBV7-9,CASSLGDRAHNEQFF
14,TRBV7-8,CASSPPGQDEKLFF
15,TRBV7-9,CASSPAGISTGEQYF
17,TRBV12-3/TRBV12-4,CASNTGSSLFSYNEQFF
11,TRBV6-6,CASSYEREQYF
15,TRBV12-3/TRBV12-4,CASSPGGGNTGELFF
19,TRBV5-1,CASSPLGAFSGSGTDTQYF
14,TRBV24-1,CATSDPWALGTQYF
17,TRBV7-9,CASSSPSGSGIGETQYF
13,TRBV28,CASSLGTGGELFF
14,TRBV5-6,CASSKGLESNEQYF